These T cell receptor beta chains were read from a single sample in a study of T cells in Graves' hyperthyroidism and ophthalmopathy. TCRdb fed the multiplex PCR reads into MiXCR, producing one record per CDR3 protein. The table lists approximately 530,000 distinct CDR3 sequences, 15% to 20% of them singletons. The sequenced material came from blood. These receptors were collected from a man aged 40-49 years with Graves' ophthalmopathy. Both conserved end residues are part of each CDR3. The D gene is left open where the match is weak. The size of a clone is reported for some rows only, either as once, few or many, or as a class for expanded clones.

-	TRBV6-1	few	TRBJ2-1	CASGAGFDEQFF	TGTGCCAGCGGGGCAGGATTCGATGAGCAGTTCTTC
TRBD2	TRBV9	few	TRBJ2-5	CASSRGVQETQYF	TGTGCCAGCAGCCGGGGGGTTCAAGAGACCCAGTACTTC
-	TRBV6-1	few	TRBJ1-1	CASGRNPMNTEAFF	TGTGCCAGCGGGAGGAATCCGATGAACACTGAAGCTTTCTTT
-	TRBV5-1	few	TRBJ2-3	CASSLGGQLADTQYF	TGCGCCAGCAGCTTGGGCGGGCAACTTGCAGATACGCAGTATTTT
-	TRBV11-2	many	TRBJ2-1	CASSNYGTEQFF	TGTGCCAGCAGCAATTACGGGACTGAGCAGTTCTTC
-	TRBV7-9	few	TRBJ2-1	CASSPTSSIHPPEQFF	TGTGCCAGCAGCCCAACTAGCTCCATCCACCCCCCAGAGCAGTTCTTC
-	TRBV27	-	TRBJ2-7	CASSSRTVDEQYF	TGTGCCAGCAGTTCACGGACAGTGGACGAGCAGTACTTC
-	TRBV7-3	many	TRBJ1-2	CASSPKQDDYGYTF	TGTGCCAGCAGCCCAAAACAGGACGACTATGGCTACACCTTC
-	TRBV20-1	-	TRBJ1-1	CSAIGGGAIFGTEAFF	TGCAGTGCTATTGGGGGGGGCGCCATTTTCGGCACTGAAGCTTTCTTT
-	TRBV9	few	TRBJ2-5	CASSVEPGQETQYF	TGTGCCAGCAGCGTAGAGCCAGGCCAAGAGACCCAGTACTTC
-	TRBV30	many	TRBJ1-1	CAWSAGHSTEAFF	TGTGCCTGGAGCGCCGGACACTCCACTGAAGCTTTCTTT
-	TRBV7-9	many	TRBJ2-3	CASSFQQTDTQYF	TGTGCCAGCAGCTTCCAACAGACAGATACGCAGTATTTT
-	TRBV28	few	TRBJ1-1	CASSFPTVNTEAFF	TGTGCCAGCAGTTTCCCGACAGTGAACACTGAAGCTTTCTTT
-	TRBV2	many	TRBJ2-2	CASGFMRSTGELFF	TGTGCCAGCGGGTTTATGAGGAGCACCGGGGAGCTGTTTTTT
-	TRBV27	-	TRBJ2-7	CASSRMSRYEQYF	TGTGCCAGCAGTCGCATGTCGCGCTACGAGCAGTACTTC
-	TRBV7-2	many	TRBJ2-7	CASSSQPGFSYEQYF	TGTGCCAGCAGCTCCCAACCAGGATTCTCCTACGAGCAGTACTTC
-	TRBV19	-	TRBJ1-1	CASSIRQVNTEAFF	TGTGCCAGTAGTATACGCCAGGTGAACACTGAAGCTTTCTTT
TRBD2	TRBV27	-	TRBJ2-3	CASRPLAGGPDTQYF	TGTGCCAGCAGACCCCTAGCGGGGGGGCCAGATACGCAGTATTTT
TRBD1	TRBV4-3	few	TRBJ2-3	CASSRQFPGQGRADTQYF	TGCGCCAGCAGCCGACAATTTCCGGGACAGGGTAGGGCAGATACGCAGTATTTT
-	TRBV6-1	-	TRBJ1-5	CASSWDKVAYQPQHF	TGTGCCAGCAGCTGGGACAAGGTGGCATATCAGCCCCAGCATTTT
-	TRBV20-1	-	TRBJ2-1	CSASLQGRAGLRGNEQFF	TGCAGTGCTAGCCTCCAGGGTCGCGCGGGGCTTAGGGGGAATGAGCAGTTCTTC
TRBD1	TRBV27	-	TRBJ1-5	CASSWTGLDNQPQHF	TGTGCCAGCAGTTGGACAGGCCTGGACAATCAGCCCCAGCATTTT
TRBD1	TRBV5-1	few	TRBJ2-1	CASSLQGVTYNEQLF	TGCGCCAGCAGCTTGCAGGGGGTGACCTACAATGAGCAGCTCTTC
-	TRBV5-1	many	TRBJ2-7	CASRLDRYEQYF	TGCGCCAGCAGGTTAGACAGATACGAGCAGTACTTC